Below are 19 T cell receptor beta chains sequenced from a single sample in a study of vaccination effects on CD4 cells after COVID-19 (dated by TCRdb to between 2021 and 2024). The protocol used for the library was the immunoSEQ multiplex PCR assay. What TCRdb holds here is the immuneACCESS table cut down to in-frame rearrangements. Part of the clones is not present; checked against another copy, under half of the missing clones reflect an unresolved V gene, and the others are unexplained. Recorded for this sample are tens of thousands of clones; roughly 73% of them occurred a single time. Jointly, the top ten make up roughly 2% of the sample. Antigens of these TCRs are unknown. After about 9 days of culture, CD4+ T cells were isolated with the EasySep CD4+ T cell isolation kit. Each participant got two doses of an mRNA SARS-CoV-2 vaccine, either BNT162b2 or mRNA-1273. This specimen was CD4+ T cells from PBMCs cultured without peptide, taken after COVID-19 vaccination. Receptor source: a human donor who received a COVID-19 vaccine.

This chain uses TRBV6-4 with TRBJ1-2; TRBD1 agrees at 7 bases. V shed 6 bases and J 4 bases; nucleotides not matched to a gene: 11. From germline, CDR1 is MRHNA and CDR2 SNTAGT. The CDR3 contains 15 residues. CDR3 sequence: CASSPSRDRFYGYTF. Here the CDR3 DNA reads TGTGCCAGCAGCCCTTCCCGGGACAGATTCTATGGCTACACCTTC.

The chain couples TRBV3-1 (or the pseudogene TRBV3-2) to TRBJ1-1, with D possibly matching TRBD1 (5 bases). The length of the CDR3 is 15 residues. The V gene's germline CDR1 is LGHDT and CDR2 YNNKEL (reference sequence). Trimming stripped 1 base from V and 6 bases from J, with 15 bases between. CDR3 nucleotide sequence: TGTGCCAGCAGCCAAGGGGTCGGCGGGGGGGCTGAAGCTTTCTTT. Translated: CASSQGVGGGAEAFF.

The chain combines TRBV19 with TRBJ2-5; D call uncertain. The CDR3 has 11 residues. V lost 4 bases and J 7 bases, leaving 7 bases between the germline ends. The germline V gene encodes CDR1 LNHDA and CDR2 SQIVND (reference sequence). CDR3 loop: CASSTPGTQYF. CDR3 sequence (DNA): TGTGCCAGTAGTACGCCGGGGACCCAGTACTTC. Based on the CDR3 plus reference TRBV19 and TRBJ2-5, the full variable domain is DGGITQSPKYLFRKEGQNVTLSCEQNLNHDAMYWYRQDPGQGLRLIYYSQIVNDFQKGDIAEGYSVSREKKESFPLTVTSAQKNPTAFYLCASSTPGTQYFGPGTRLLVL.

The chain uses TRBV5-1 and TRBJ2-1; D perhaps matches TRBD1 (6 bases). Trimming removed 0 bases from V and 1 base from J, with 11 bases in between. This CDR3 has 16 amino acids. Germline V gene lookup returns CDR1 SGHRS and CDR2 YFSETQ. DNA of the CDR3: TGCGCCAGCAGCTTGGTGACAGGAGTATCCTACAATGAGCAGTTCTTC. Its protein is CASSLVTGVSYNEQFF.

The genes are TRBV10-3 and TRBJ1-5; 7 nucleotides align to TRBD1. The trim removed 0 bases at V and 4 bases at J, leaving 6 bases unmatched. The CDR3 loop spans 16 amino acids. The V gene's germline CDR1 is ENHRY and CDR2 SYGVKD. CDR3 loop: CAISESQGGSNQPQHF. Written as DNA, the CDR3 is TGTGCCATCAGTGAGTCGCAGGGGGGAAGTAATCAGCCCCAGCATTTT.

V gene TRBV6-4 combines with J gene TRBJ1-6, with TRBD1 as a possible D gene (5 bases). Germline values: CDR1 MRHNA, CDR2 SNTAGT. The germline V and J ends were trimmed by 6 bases and 7 bases, with 16 bases remaining between them. The CDR3 totals 15 residues. CDR3 nucleotide sequence: TGTGCCAGCAGCAGGGAGGTTTCAGAAAATTCACCCCTCCACTTT. Amino acid sequence: CASSREVSENSPLHF.

The chain has TRBV5-5 and TRBJ1-6; perhaps TRBD1 as D (5 bases). V was cut by 3 bases and J by 0 bases, with 16 bases left in between. Germline assignment: CDR1 SGHKS and CDR2 YYEKEE (reference sequence). This CDR3 is 18 amino acids long. The DNA for the CDR3 is TGTGCCAGCAGCTGGGTTGTGGGGGGGAGCTCCTATAATTCACCCCTCCACTTT. Residues: CASSWVVGGSSYNSPLHF.

CDR3: CASSIPPSRGNQPQHF. The CDR3 DNA reads TGTGCCAGTAGTATTCCGCCGAGCAGGGGCAATCAGCCCCAGCATTTT. The chain recombines TRBV19 with TRBJ1-5; perhaps TRBD1 as D (5 bases). This CDR3 has 16 amino acids. The ends were cut back, 3 bases at V and 2 bases at J, with 14 bases in the middle. Germline V gene sequence: CDR1 LNHDA, CDR2 SQIVND (reference sequence).

This clone showed up just once. CDR3 sequence: CASSQLGTSGDQETQYF. The CDR3 bases are TGTGCCAGCAGCCAATTAGGGACTAGCGGGGACCAAGAGACCCAGTACTTC. The chain recombines TRBV4-2 with TRBJ2-5; 13 positions agree with TRBD2. The CDR3 sequence is 17 residues long. V was pared by 2 bases and J by 0 bases, with 3 bases of the junction left unmatched. The V gene's germline CDR1 is LGHNA and CDR2 YNFKEQ.

The genes are TRBV4-3 and TRBJ1-4; possibly TRBD1 for D (6 bases). CDR3 length: 18 residues. The germline V gene encodes CDR1 LGHNA and CDR2 YSLEER. Trimming stripped 0 bases from V and 3 bases from J, with 17 bases between. Here the CDR3 reads CASSQDPPVGAANEKLFF. The CDR3 DNA reads as TGCGCCAGCAGCCAAGATCCCCCTGTGGGGGCGGCTAATGAAAAACTGTTTTTT.

The DNA for the CDR3 is TGTGCCAGCAGCGCGGGGGGACAGAATCAGCCCCAGCATTTT. This codes for CASSAGGQNQPQHF. The chain links TRBV9 to TRBJ1-5, with 7 bases matching TRBD1. The V gene end was trimmed by 3 bases and the J gene end by 4 bases; junction bases not matched to a gene: 4. Germline V lookup: CDR1 SGDLS, CDR2 YYNGEE. CDR3 size: 14 residues.

The chain links TRBV5-1 to TRBJ2-5; the D call may be TRBD1 or TRBD2 (5 bases each). The CDR3 contains 15 residues. Germline V CDR1 and CDR2: SGHRS, YFSETQ. The ends were cut back, 1 base at V and 5 bases at J, with 15 bases in the middle. The CDR3 coding sequence is TGCGCCAGCAGCTTGAGGGGACCCTCGGGGGAGACCCAGTACTTC. As protein: CASSLRGPSGETQYF.

The CDR3 DNA reads as TGTGCCAGCAGCAAAGCTGGCAGGCCAACTCATAGCAATCAGCCCCAGCATTTT. Residues: CASSKAGRPTHSNQPQHF. The gene calls are TRBV21-1 and TRBJ1-5; the table's D gene call, TRBD1, was not cross checked with the DNA. TRBV21-1 is deemed a pseudogene. CDR3 length equals 18 residues.

In this sample, this clone turned up once. The gene calls are TRBV9 and TRBJ1-4; D is possibly TRBD1 (6 bases). This CDR3 contains 18 residues. Trimming cost V 4 bases and J 0 bases, with 19 bases left between them. Germline-derived CDR1 and CDR2 are SGDLS and YYNGEE. The CDR3 protein is CASSPSTGRGATNEKLFF. The DNA of the CDR3 is TGTGCCAGCAGCCCTTCCACAGGGAGGGGAGCAACTAATGAAAAACTGTTTTTT.

The chain recombines TRBV6-6 with TRBJ2-5; D call uncertain. The CDR3 covers 11 residues. The V and J ends lost 5 bases and 1 base respectively, with 2 bases between them. The germline V gene encodes CDR1 MNHNY and CDR2 SVGAGI (reference sequence). The CDR3 reads CASSRQETQYF. CDR3 nucleotides: TGTGCCAGCAGTCGCCAAGAGACCCAGTACTTC.

In its sample, this clone was seen a few times. The chain recombines TRBV5-8 with TRBJ2-2; a weak D match, TRBD2 (5 bases). The V end was cut by 4 bases, the J end by 7 bases, with 17 bases between. CDR1 and CDR2 (germline): SGHTS, YDEGEE. The CDR3 has 15 amino acids. The CDR3 is CASSPWTRAGGELFF. The CDR3 bases are TGTGCCAGCAGCCCTTGGACGAGGGCTGGCGGGGAGCTGTTTTTT.

The rearrangement joins TRBV7-6 to TRBJ2-5; 7 nucleotides agree with TRBD1. V lost 5 bases and J lost 5; bases outside the gene matches: 11. CDR3 length: 15 amino acids. CDR1 is SGHVS, CDR2 FNYEAQ, per germline. CDR3 residues: CASSLDGTGVETQYF. The CDR3 bases are TGTGCCAGCAGCCTAGACGGTACAGGGGTGGAGACCCAGTACTTC.

Only one count was recorded for this clone. The chain couples TRBV19 to TRBJ2-7; 11 bases line up with TRBD1. Trimming cost V 5 bases and J 3 bases; bases outside gene matches: 3. Germline loops: CDR1 LNHDA, CDR2 SQIVND (reference sequence). The CDR3 length is 14 residues. CDR3 bases: TGTGCCAGTAGTCCCGGGACAGGGGGCTACGAGCAGTACGTC. Translated, it gives CASSPGTGGYEQYV.

This sequence joins TRBV5-1 and TRBJ2-3, with 11 bases aligning to TRBD1. The ends lost 4 bases at V and 7 bases at J; junction bases unmatched: 8. CDR1 SGHRS and CDR2 YFSETQ come from the germline V gene. The CDR3 runs to 15 residues. The CDR3 here is CASSEVGQGANTQYF. Written as DNA, the CDR3 is TGCGCCAGCAGCGAAGTCGGACAGGGGGCAAATACGCAGTATTTT.